This T cell receptor beta chain was obtained from a study of shared clonotypes between healthy human individuals. The V end was cut by 1 base, the J end by 2 bases, with 9 bases between. There are 14 residues in the CDR3. The germline gives CDR1 SEHNR, CDR2 FQNEAQ (reference sequence). In the naive CD8 group, cells lacked CD45RO and were positively selected for CCR7, so terminally differentiated effector memory CD45RA+ cells were left out. Study-level findings and limits: Clonotype sharing levels among donors were expected to vary with sequencing depth. In this cohort, only blood was sampled, and tissue repertoires likely differ.

Profiling relied on immunoSEQ multiplex PCR, and the TCRdb table lists in-frame clones only, not all of them. This table holds about 2.2 million clones, roughly 91% found once. Details on this clone: Its antigen is unknown.

The sequencing input was naive CD8+ T cells from PBMCs. The TCR originated in a man younger than 35 in good health. Some clones in this sample may be carry-over from other donors' samples. The chain joins TRBV7-9 to TRBJ2-7; D gene ambiguous. The CDR3 sequence: CASSLELTPYEQYF. In nucleotides, the CDR3 is TGTGCCAGCAGCTTAGAGCTTACTCCCTACGAGCAGTACTTC.